Detailed here is one TCR beta chain. Its antigen remains unidentified. The junction shows a germline mismatch at one end, possibly a read error. This entry comes from a study of CD8+CD57+ T cells in acquired aplastic anemia. As for the study in general: Across the sorted CD4+ and CD8+ cells, DNA amounts averaged about 3.2 ug. Healthy donors had, on average, approximately 11 million reads for their CD4+ cells.

Study-level findings and limits: Patients and controls were not found to differ significantly in CD8+ Simpson's diversity. Patients and controls shared 25 to 30 CD8+ CDR3 sequences, highly expressed in patients.

It was genomic DNA that served as the template for profiling TCR beta VDJ and CDR3. One entry per CDR3 protein, called by TCRdb with MiXCR from the reads. The repertoire includes around 68,000 distinct CDR3 sequences, around half of them detected once, and around 8.3% sits in the top ten. The CDR3 runs to 15 residues. CDR1 and CDR2 (germline): KGHDR, SFDVKD. Sequencing input: sorted CD4+, CD8+, or CD8+CD57+ T cells (not recorded which) from PBMCs. V and J are TRBV24-1 and TRBJ2-2; the D gene is possibly TRBD2 (5 bases). The clonotype was recovered from a human donor in good health, serving as a control. The CDR3 DNA follows: TGTGCCACCAGTGAAGGACTCAGGAACACCGGGGAGCTGCTTTTT. Encoded protein: CATSEGLRNTGELLF.